The source of this T cell receptor (beta chain) is a study of blood T cell repertoires in COVID-19 (dated by TCRdb to about 2020). In the study overall: The collaborator samples originated in the United States, Italy and Spain and spanned the acute and convalescent phases of COVID-19. Subjects who had been exposed to COVID-19, were actively infected with it, or had recovered from it provided the deeply sampled blood TCRbeta repertoires that made up the dataset. Sample metadata almost always included a de-identified subject ID, COVID-19 status, age in years and sex. HLA class I and class II types, where available, came from metadata supplied by the sample provider rather than from assay-based typing. The prospective study material was composed of cDNA or gDNA derived from T cells, B-cell-depleted T cells, or PBMCs. Samples came from the ongoing ImmuneRACE study (first 160 participants) plus 1,254 subjects from 6 global collaborators. The repertoires were made available in a free public database intended to serve as a resource for research on the immune response to SARS-CoV-2.

One collaborating source in Seattle enrolled patients while the patients were actively infected and followed the patients over time throughout the course of disease. Each collaborating institution followed its own protocols to collect whole blood in K2EDTA tubes. For TCRbeta analysis, collaborators shipped samples in one of three forms: frozen whole blood, isolated PBMCs, or DNA extracted from either of those sample types. Reading the germline V gene (reference sequence) gives CDR1 LNHDA and CDR2 SQIVND. Cut back by 3 bases and 6 bases, the V and J ends lie 11 bases apart. The CDR3 holds 13 amino acids from the cysteine to the phenylalanine. This entry keeps only the CDR3 DNA: 39 bases, framed from base 1. Overall study outcomes, separate from this receptor: How much clinical and demographic metadata was included differed by source and by participant, and the metadata was provided uncurated.

In the case of this clone: There is no known antigen for this receptor. No much larger clonotype is one base removed from it; base qualities were not supplied.

The immunoSEQ Assay, a bias-controlled multiplex PCR, was used to amplify TCRbeta CDR3 regions from genomic DNA. For the original study's pipeline: Nucleated cell counts per sample were estimated from amplification of reference gene primers within the assay. Sequence reads were collapsed and filtered to measure the absolute abundance of every unique TCRbeta CDR3 rearrangement. For each sample, productive Simpson clonality was calculated as the square root of Simpson's diversity index over productive rearrangements. Here the immuneACCESS table is served through TCRdb, limited to in-frame sequences with V and J called. Missing clones are a known gap in these copies; in checked studies unresolved V genes cover under half, and the rest lacks a known reason. V and J calls and clone size are as listed in that table; D and trimming were resolved from the DNA. A total of 150,000 to 200,000 clones appear in this sample, approximately 87% of them only once. About a tenth of the sample rests with the top ten.

Rearrangement joined TRBV19 to TRBJ1-2; the D gene remains uncertain. This sequence was found in an older woman with COVID-19, enrolled during active disease. Sequenced: peripheral blood. Read as DNA, the sequence is TGTGCCAGTAGTATGTTTGAGGAGAATGGCTACACCTTC. The translation is CASSMFEENGYTF. Joined to the reference TRBV19 and TRBJ1-2 proteins, this CDR3 gives the full variable domain: DGGITQSPKYLFRKEGQNVTLSCEQNLNHDAMYWYRQDPGQGLRLIYYSQIVNDFQKGDIAEGYSVSREKKESFPLTVTSAQKNPTAFYLCASSMFEENGYTFGSGTRLTVV.